Included here is one T cell receptor (beta chain) sequence, with context. The antigen remains unidentified. The entry originates in a study of immune heterogeneity within non-small cell lung tumors. Study-level information: It was found that the tumors were a few squamous cell carcinomas, more than eight non-squamous carcinomas and 1 not otherwise specified.

Samples each supplied around 640 ng of bulk tumor genomic DNA as template. In surgery, several biopsies were collected from each primary tumor at widely spaced sites. Untreated, newly diagnosed non-small cell lung cancer patients underwent curative surgery. Donation came from patients with newly diagnosed non-small cell lung cancer who were having surgery with curative intent. Overall study results and limits: Tumor sites in a patient shared identical dominant CDR3 beta clonotypes and also carried site-unique high-frequency clones. Largely different high-frequency T-cell receptor beta clonotypes were found between individual patients.

Multiplex PCR relied on 32 V and 13 J primers to amplify TCR beta CDR3. TCRdb reprocessed the multiplex PCR reads with MiXCR, giving one entry per CDR3 protein. The sample lists roughly 10,000 distinct CDR3 sequences, about 25% occurring once. The sequence came from a woman in her 50s with non-small cell lung cancer. The sequenced sample consisted of lung tumor tissue.

This CDR3 reads CASRRTSNEQFF. The CDR3 bases are TGTGCCAGCAGACGGACTAGCAATGAGCAGTTCTTC. The rearrangement links TRBV6-1 to TRBJ2-1; TRBD2 matches 7 bases. J gave up 6 bases and V 6 bases, and 2 bases lay outside the gene matches. Germline V gene sequence: CDR1 MNHNS, CDR2 SASEGT. The CDR3 contains 12 residues.